This T cell receptor beta chain is from a study of Ad26.COV2.S vaccination and SARS-CoV-2 variants. Study as a whole: Each vaccinee took Ad26.COV2.S intramuscularly, once or twice 56 days apart. Notes on the study in general: Once vaccination had occurred, spike-specific CD8+ and CD4+ T cell responses reportedly showed substantial breadth. The study found similar non-spike TCR breadth in vaccine and placebo recipients.

Treatment indicated: approximately 18 received Ad26.COV2.S at low or high dose, single or two shots; 5 received placebo; per-sample allocation not given. Sampling was done on day 63 after the first vaccine or placebo injection. What was given as vaccine was an Ad26 vector encoding Wuhan-strain SARS-CoV-2 spike. This clone was recorded once. Its antigen is not identified. With 1 base clipped from V and 0 bases from J, the junction kept 3 bases outside the gene matches. CDR1 is LGHNA and CDR2 is YSLEER in the germline V gene. This CDR3 is built from 16 residues. The table came from immunoSEQ multiplex PCR; TCRdb's copy has only in-frame clones and leaves some out. The sample lists about 370,000 clones; around nine tenths were seen once.

The TCR was taken from a person between 18 and 65 years old who received the Ad26.COV2.S COVID-19 vaccine or a placebo. The gene calls are TRBV4-3 and TRBJ2-1; 7 bases agree with TRBD1. The sequenced sample was peripheral blood, obtained in a trial of Ad26.COV2.S vaccine versus placebo. This CDR3 is CASSQGDRSSYNEQFF. CDR3 DNA: TGCGCCAGCAGCCAAGGGGACAGATCCTCCTACAATGAGCAGTTCTTC.